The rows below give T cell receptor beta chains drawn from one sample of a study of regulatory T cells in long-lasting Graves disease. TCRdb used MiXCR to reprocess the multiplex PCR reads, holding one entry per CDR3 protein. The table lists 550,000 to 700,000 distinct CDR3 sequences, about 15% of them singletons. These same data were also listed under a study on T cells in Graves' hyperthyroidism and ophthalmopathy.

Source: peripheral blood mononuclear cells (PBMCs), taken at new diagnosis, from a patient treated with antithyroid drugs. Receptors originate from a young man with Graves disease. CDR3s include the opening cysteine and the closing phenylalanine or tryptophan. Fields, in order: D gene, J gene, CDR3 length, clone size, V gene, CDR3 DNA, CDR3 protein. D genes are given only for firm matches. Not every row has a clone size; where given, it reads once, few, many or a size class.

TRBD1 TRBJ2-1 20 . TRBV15 TGTGCCACCAGCATAAGAACAGGGGGCGAGCTAGTGGGCCCCCCCGATGAGCAGTTCTTC CATSIRTGGELVGPPDEQFF
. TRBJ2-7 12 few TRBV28 TGTGCCAGCAGTTTAGAATATGAGGAGCAGTACTTC CASSLEYEEQYF
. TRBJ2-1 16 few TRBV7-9 TGTGCCAGCAGCTTAGAATCCTGGCAGGGGGGATTTGAGCAGTTCTTC CASSLESWQGGFEQFF
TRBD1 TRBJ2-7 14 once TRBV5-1 TGCGCCAGCAGTAGGGACAGGGGGACCCACGAGCAGTACTTC CASSRDRGTHEQYF
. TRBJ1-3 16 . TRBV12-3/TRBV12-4 TGTGCCAGCAGTTTAACCGGACGCCACTCTGGAAACACCATATATTTT CASSLTGRHSGNTIYF
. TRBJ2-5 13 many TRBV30 TGTGCCTGGAGTGGCAGGGGAGGGGAGACCCAGTACTTC CAWSGRGGETQYF
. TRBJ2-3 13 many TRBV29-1 TGCAGCGCTACGACCGGATCCACAGATACGCAGTATTTT CSATTGSTDTQYF
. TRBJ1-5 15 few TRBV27 TGTGCCAGCAGTTTGTTCGCCGGTAGCAATCAGCCTCAGCATTTT CASSLFAGSNQPQHF
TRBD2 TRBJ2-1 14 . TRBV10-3 TGTGCCATCAGGGATCTAGCGGGAGGCGTTGAGCAGTTCTTC CAIRDLAGGVEQFF
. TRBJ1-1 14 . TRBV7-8 TGTGCCAGCAGGGTAGGGGGGAGGAACACTGAAGCTTTCTTT CASRVGGRNTEAFF
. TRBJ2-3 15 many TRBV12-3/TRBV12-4 TGTGCCAGCAGTTTCGGCGGGCTTAGCACAGATACGCAGTATTTT CASSFGGLSTDTQYF
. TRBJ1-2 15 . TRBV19 TGTGCCAGTAGGACCCGTGGGGGGGCAGCGCTTGGCTACACCTTC CASRTRGGAALGYTF
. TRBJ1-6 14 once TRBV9 TGTGCCAGCAGCGTAGTGTGGGGAAATTCACCCCTCCACTTT CASSVVWGNSPLHF
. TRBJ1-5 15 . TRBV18 TGTGCCAGCTCGACCAGCCCAGGTTCCAATCAGCCCCAGCATTTT CASSTSPGSNQPQHF
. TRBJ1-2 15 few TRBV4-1 TGCGCCAGCAGCCAAGTTGGGAGGGTGACGGATGGCTACACCTTC CASSQVGRVTDGYTF
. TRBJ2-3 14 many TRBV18 TGTGCCAGCTCACCAAAAGTCACCCCCCCCACGCAGTATTTT CASSPKVTPPTQYF
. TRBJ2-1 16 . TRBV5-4 TGTGCCAGCAGCCCTCGGGCGGTAGAGTCCTACAATGAGCAGTTCTTC CASSPRAVESYNEQFF
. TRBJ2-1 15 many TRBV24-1 TGTGCCACCAGTCAAGGAGGCGGGCCGAACAATGAGCAGTTCTTC CATSQGGGPNNEQFF
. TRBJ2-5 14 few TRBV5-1 TGCGCCAGCCGTTTGGGGGGTCCCCAAGAGACCCAGTACTTC CASRLGGPQETQYF
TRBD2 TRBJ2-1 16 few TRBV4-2 TGTGCCAGCAGCCATTCCGGGACTAGCGGCTCGAATGAGCAGTTCTTC CASSHSGTSGSNEQFF
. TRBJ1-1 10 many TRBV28 TGTGCCAGCAGTTCGATTGAAGCTTTCTTT CASSSIEAFF
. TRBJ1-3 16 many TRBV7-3 TGTGCCAGCAGCCCCGCGGGTGCCGGGACTGGAAACACCATATATTTT CASSPAGAGTGNTIYF
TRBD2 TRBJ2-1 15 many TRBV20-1 TGCAGTGCTAGACCGACTAGCGGGAGTTACAATGAGCAGTTCTTC CSARPTSGSYNEQFF
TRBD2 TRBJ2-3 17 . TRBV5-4 TGTGCCAGCCAACCGGGCGGGGGGTTAACTAGCACAGATACGCAGTATTTT CASQPGGGLTSTDTQYF
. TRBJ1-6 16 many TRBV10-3 TGTGCCATCAGTGCCGGATCGAGCTCCTATAATTCACCCCTCCACTTT CAISAGSSSYNSPLHF
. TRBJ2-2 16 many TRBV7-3 TGTGCCAGCAGCCCGACCGGGACGCCGAACACCGGGGAGCTGTTTTTT CASSPTGTPNTGELFF
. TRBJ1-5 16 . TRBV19 TGTGCCAGTAGTAAAGCCGTGAGAGGATCCAATCAGCCCCAGCATTTT CASSKAVRGSNQPQHF
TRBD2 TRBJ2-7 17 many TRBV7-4 TGTGCCAGCAGCTTAGGGGTGGGGCTAGCGGGAACCTACGAGCAGTACTTC CASSLGVGLAGTYEQYF
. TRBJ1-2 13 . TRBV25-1 TGTGCCAGCAGTGATACGGTCCCCCGGGGCTACACCTTC CASSDTVPRGYTF
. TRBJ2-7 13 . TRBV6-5 TGTGCCAGCAGTTACTTCAACGAAGGCGAGCAGTACTTC CASSYFNEGEQYF
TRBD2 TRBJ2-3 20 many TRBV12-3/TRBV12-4 TGTGCCAGCAGTTTTCCCCGGGATCTAGCGGGAGGGAAGGGCACAGATACGCAGTATTTT CASSFPRDLAGGKGTDTQYF
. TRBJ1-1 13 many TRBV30 TGTGCCTGGAGTGCCGGGGTCGCGACTGAAGCTTTCTTT CAWSAGVATEAFF
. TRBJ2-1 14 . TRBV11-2 TGTGCCAGCAGCTTAGGTGACAGACGGAATGAGCAGTTCTTC CASSLGDRRNEQFF
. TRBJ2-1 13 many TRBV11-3 TGTGCCAGCAGCTTAGAACGTATGGATGAGCAGTTCTTC CASSLERMDEQFF
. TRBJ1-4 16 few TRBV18 TGTGCCAGCTCAGCCGGACTGCCTTCAACTAATGAAAAACTGTTTTTT CASSAGLPSTNEKLFF
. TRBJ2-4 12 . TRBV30 TGTGCCTGGAGTGTAAGGGGTGGCATTCAGTACTTC CAWSVRGGIQYF
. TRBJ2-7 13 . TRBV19 TGTGCCACCAGAGGGAATCTGAATTACGAGCAGTACTTC CATRGNLNYEQYF
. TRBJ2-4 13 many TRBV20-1 TGCAGTGCTAGAGATCTGAGGGGGAGCATTCAGTACTTC CSARDLRGSIQYF
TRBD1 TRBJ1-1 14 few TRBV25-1 TGTGCCAGCAGTGATGGAAAAACAGGGGAGGGGGCTTTCTTT CASSDGKTGEGAFF
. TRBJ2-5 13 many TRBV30 TGTGCCTGGAGTGTGAGGTTGTGGGAGACCCAGTACTTC CAWSVRLWETQYF
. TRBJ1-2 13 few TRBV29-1 TGCAGCGTTGAAACAGTCAAGGTCTATGGCTACACCTTC CSVETVKVYGYTF
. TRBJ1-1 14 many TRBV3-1 TGTGCCAGCAGCCCTCGCGCAGGAGGAACTGAAGCTTTCTTT CASSPRAGGTEAFF
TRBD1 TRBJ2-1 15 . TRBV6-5 TGTGCCAGCAGTTACCCGGGACAGGGGGCTTCTGAGCGGTTCTTC CASSYPGQGASERFF
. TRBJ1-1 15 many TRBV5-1 TGCGCCAGCAGCCTGATGGGGGGTAGCGACACTGAAGCTTTCTTT CASSLMGGSDTEAFF
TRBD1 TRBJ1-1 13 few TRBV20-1 TGCAGTGCAGACAGGGACTCGAACACTGAAGCTTTCTTT CSADRDSNTEAFF
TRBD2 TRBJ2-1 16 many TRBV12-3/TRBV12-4 TGTGCCAGCAGCCCCCCGACTAGCGTAAAGAGGACTGAGCAGTTCTTC CASSPPTSVKRTEQFF
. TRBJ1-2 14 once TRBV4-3 TGCGCCAGCAGCCAAGTGGGGGAGGACTATGGCTACACCTTC CASSQVGEDYGYTF
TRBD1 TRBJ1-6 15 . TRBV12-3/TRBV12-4 TGTGCCAGCAGGGGCGGGACAGGGGATAATTCACCCCTCCACTTT CASRGGTGDNSPLHF
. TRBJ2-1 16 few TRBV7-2 TGTGCCAGCAGCCCGCGACCCGGGACCTCCTACAATGAGCAGTTCTTC CASSPRPGTSYNEQFF
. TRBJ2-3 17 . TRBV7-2 TGTGCCAGCAGCCTAGGCTTCGGGGTCGCTAGCACAGATACGCAGTATTTT CASSLGFGVASTDTQYF
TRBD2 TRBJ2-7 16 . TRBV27 TGTGCCAGCAGATCTCTGGGGGCTAGCGGGACCTACGAGCAGTACTTC CASRSLGASGTYEQYF
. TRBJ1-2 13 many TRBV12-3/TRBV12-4 TGTGCCAGCCTTCCTGGGGGGGGAGGTGGCTACACCTTC CASLPGGGGGYTF
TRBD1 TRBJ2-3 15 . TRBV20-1 TGCAGTGCTCACATCATCAGGGGGTCCACAGATACGCAGTATTTT CSAHIIRGSTDTQYF